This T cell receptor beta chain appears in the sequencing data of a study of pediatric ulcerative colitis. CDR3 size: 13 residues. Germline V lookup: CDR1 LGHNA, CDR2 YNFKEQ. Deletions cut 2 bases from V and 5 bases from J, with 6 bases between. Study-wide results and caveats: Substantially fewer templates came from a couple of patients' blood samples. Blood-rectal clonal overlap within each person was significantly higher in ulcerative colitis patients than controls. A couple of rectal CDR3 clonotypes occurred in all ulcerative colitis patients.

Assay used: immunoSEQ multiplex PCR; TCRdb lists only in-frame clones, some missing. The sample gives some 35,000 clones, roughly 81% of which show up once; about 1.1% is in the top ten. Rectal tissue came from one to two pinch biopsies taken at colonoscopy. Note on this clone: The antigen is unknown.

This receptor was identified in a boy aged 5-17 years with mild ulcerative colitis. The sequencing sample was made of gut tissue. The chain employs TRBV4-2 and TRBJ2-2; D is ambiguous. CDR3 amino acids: CASSQIKTGELFF. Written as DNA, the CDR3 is TGTGCCAGCAGCCAAATCAAAACCGGGGAGCTGTTTTTT.